The present T cell receptor (beta chain) was sequenced within a study of T cell repertoires in cytomegalovirus infection. Across the whole study: Indications of both CMV infection and matching HLA type were provided by public TCR beta signatures. Findings and caveats of the study: In two of eight donors, the top clonotype was HLA-C-restricted CMV-specific. Cumulative public TCR beta family frequency identified carriers of CMV plus the relevant HLA.

TCRdb used MiXCR to reprocess the reads, holding one entry per CDR3 protein. The sample holds hundreds of thousands of distinct CDR3 sequences, 20% to 25% seen once. Notes on this clonotype: As yet, its antigen is unknown.

The germline V gene encodes CDR1 SGDLS and CDR2 YYNGEE. The CDR3 contains 13 residues. The V end lost 1 base, the J end lost 1 base, and 3 bases lay between the germline ends. Sequencing was done on a sample of CD8+ T cells from PBMCs. The chain employs TRBV9 and TRBJ1-5; D call uncertain. The TCR comes from a human donor in good health (CMV status not recorded). Some clones in this sample may be carry-over from other donors' samples. The CDR3 protein is CASSVWSNQPQHF. The DNA for the CDR3 is TGTGCCAGCAGCGTATGGAGCAATCAGCCCCAGCATTTT.